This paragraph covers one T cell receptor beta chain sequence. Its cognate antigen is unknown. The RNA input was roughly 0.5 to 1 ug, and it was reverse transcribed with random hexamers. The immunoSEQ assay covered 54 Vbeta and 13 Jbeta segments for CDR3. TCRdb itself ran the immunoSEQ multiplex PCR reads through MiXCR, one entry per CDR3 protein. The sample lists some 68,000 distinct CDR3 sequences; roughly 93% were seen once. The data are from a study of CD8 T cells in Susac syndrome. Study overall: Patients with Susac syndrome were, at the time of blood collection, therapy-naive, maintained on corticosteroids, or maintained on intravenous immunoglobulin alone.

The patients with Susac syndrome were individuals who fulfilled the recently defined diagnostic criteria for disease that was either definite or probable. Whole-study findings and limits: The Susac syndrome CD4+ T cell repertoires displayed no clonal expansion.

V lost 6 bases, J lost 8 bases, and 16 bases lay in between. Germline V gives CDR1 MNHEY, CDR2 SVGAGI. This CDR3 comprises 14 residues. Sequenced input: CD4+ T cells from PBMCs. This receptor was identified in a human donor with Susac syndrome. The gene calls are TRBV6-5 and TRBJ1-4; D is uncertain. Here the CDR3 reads CASSLLGVGEKLFF. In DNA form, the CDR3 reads TGTGCCAGCAGCTTACTTGGGGTCGGAGAAAAACTGTTTTTT.